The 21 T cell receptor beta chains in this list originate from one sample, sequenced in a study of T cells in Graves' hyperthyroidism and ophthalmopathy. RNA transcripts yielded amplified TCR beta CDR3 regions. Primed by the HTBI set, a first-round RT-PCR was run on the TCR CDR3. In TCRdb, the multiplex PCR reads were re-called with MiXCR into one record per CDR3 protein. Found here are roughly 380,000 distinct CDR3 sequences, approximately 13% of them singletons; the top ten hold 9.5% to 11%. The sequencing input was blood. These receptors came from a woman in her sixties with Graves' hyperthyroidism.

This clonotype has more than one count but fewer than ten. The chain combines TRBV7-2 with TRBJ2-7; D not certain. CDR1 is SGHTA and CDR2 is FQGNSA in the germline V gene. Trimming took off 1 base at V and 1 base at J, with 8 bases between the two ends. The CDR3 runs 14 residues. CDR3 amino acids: CASSLVRQSYEQYF. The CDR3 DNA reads TGTGCCAGCAGCTTAGTTAGGCAGTCCTACGAGCAGTACTTC.

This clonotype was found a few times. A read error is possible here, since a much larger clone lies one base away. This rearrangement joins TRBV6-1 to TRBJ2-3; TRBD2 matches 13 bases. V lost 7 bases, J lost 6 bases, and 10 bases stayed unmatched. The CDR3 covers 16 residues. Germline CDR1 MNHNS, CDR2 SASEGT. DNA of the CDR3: TGTGCCAGCATTAATACCGGACTAGCGGGAGTGGATACGCAGTATTTT. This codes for CASINTGLAGVDTQYF.

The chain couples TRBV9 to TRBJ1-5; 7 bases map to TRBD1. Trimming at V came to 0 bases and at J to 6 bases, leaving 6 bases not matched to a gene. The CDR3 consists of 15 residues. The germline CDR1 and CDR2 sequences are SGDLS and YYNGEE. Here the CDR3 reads CASSVDRGIFQPQHF. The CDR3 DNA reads TGTGCCAGCAGCGTAGACAGGGGTATATTTCAGCCCCAGCATTTT.

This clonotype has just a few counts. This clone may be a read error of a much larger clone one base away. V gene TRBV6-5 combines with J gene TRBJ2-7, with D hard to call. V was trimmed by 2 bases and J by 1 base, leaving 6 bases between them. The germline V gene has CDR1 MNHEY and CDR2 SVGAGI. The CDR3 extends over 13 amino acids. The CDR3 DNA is TGTGCCAGCAGTTACGGGCCATCCTACGAGCAGTACTTC. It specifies CASSYGPSYEQYF.

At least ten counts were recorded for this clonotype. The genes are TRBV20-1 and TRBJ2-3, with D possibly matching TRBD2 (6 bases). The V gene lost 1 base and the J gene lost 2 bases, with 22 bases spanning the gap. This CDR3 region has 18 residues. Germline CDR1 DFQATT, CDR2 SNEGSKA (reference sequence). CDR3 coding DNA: TGCAGTGCTAGAGGGGTAGCGGAGGAAGACGCAAACACAGATACGCAGTATTTT. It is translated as CSARGVAEEDANTDTQYF.

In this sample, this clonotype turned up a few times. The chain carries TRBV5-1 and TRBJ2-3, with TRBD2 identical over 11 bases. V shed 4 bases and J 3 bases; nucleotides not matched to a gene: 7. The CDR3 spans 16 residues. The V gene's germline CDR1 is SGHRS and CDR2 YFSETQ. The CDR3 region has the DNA TGCGCCAGCAGCATTGTAGCGGGAGGGCCTACAGATACGCAGTATTTT. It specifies CASSIVAGGPTDTQYF.

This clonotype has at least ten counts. CDR3 sequence: CASSLYLSEQFF. Here the CDR3 DNA reads TGCGCCAGCAGCTTGTATTTGTCTGAGCAGTTCTTC. The chain is built from TRBV5-1 and TRBJ2-1, with unresolved D. The CDR3 contains 12 residues. V lost 1 base to trimming and J lost 9 bases, with 8 bases between them. CDR1 SGHRS and CDR2 YFSETQ come from the germline V gene.

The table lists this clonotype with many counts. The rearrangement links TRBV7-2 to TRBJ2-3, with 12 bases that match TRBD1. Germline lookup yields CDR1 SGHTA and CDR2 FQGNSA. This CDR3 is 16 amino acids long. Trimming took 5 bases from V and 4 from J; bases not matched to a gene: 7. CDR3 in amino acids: CASSPRDRGLADTQYF. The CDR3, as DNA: TGTGCCAGCAGCCCCCGGGACAGGGGGCTTGCAGATACGCAGTATTTT.

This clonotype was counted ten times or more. The CDR3: CASKGLAGTDTQYF. CDR3 coding DNA: TGCGCCAGCAAGGGACTAGCAGGCACAGATACGCAGTATTTT. The rearrangement joins TRBV5-1 to TRBJ2-3, with 9 bases identical to TRBD2. Germline-derived CDR1 and CDR2 are SGHRS and YFSETQ. CDR3 length: 14 residues. J lost 1 base, V lost 6 bases, and 3 bases had no gene match.

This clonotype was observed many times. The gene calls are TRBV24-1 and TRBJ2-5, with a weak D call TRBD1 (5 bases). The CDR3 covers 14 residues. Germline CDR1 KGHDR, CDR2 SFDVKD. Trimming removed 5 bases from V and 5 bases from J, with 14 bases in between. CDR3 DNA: TGTGCCACCAGTGCAGCACAGGCTGGGGAGACCCAGTACTTC. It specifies CATSAAQAGETQYF.

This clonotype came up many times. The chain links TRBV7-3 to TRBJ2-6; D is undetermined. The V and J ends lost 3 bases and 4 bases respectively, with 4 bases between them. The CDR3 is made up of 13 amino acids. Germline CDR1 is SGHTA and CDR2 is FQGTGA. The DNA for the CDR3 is TGTGCCAGCAGCTTCTACGGGGCCAACGTCCTGACTTTC. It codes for CASSFYGANVLTF.

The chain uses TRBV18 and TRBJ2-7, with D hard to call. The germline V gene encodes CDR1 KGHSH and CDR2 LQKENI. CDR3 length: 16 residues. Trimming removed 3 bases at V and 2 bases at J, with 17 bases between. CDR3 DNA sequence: TGTGCCAGCTCACCCAGCAACGGAACGAAAACCTACGAGCAGTACTTC. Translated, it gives CASSPSNGTKTYEQYF. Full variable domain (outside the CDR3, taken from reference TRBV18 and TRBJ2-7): NAGVMQNPRHLVRRRGQEARLRCSPMKGHSHVYWYRQLPEEGLKFMVYLQKENIIDESGMPKERFSAEFPKEGPSILRIQQVVRGDSAAYFCASSPSNGTKTYEQYFGPGTRLTVT.

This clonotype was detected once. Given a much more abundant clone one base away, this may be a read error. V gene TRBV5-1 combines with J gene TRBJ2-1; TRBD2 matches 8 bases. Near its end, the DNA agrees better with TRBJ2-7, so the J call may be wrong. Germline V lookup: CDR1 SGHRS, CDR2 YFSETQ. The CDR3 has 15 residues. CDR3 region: CASSLAGVIINEQYF. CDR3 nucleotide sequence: TGCGCCAGCAGCTTAGCGGGAGTTATCATAAATGAGCAGTACTTC.

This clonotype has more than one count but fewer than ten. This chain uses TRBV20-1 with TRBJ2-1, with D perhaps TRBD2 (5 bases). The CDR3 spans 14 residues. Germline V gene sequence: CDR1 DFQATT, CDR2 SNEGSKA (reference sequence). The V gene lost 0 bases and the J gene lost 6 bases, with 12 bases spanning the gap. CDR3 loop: CSARDGLASNEQFF. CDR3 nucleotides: TGCAGTGCTAGAGATGGCCTAGCTTCCAATGAGCAGTTCTTC.

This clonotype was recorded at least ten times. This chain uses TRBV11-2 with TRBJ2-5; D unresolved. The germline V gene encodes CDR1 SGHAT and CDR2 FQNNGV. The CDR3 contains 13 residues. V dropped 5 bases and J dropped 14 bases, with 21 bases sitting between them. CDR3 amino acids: CASSLLATDGYYF. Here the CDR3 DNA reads TGTGCCAGCAGCCTCCTCGCTACGGACGGTTACTACTTC.

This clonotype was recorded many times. The CDR3 DNA reads TGTGCCAGCAGCTTAGGGGTAGTACTGGTCGGTTCAGATACGCAGTATTTT. Translating it yields CASSLGVVLVGSDTQYF. This chain joins TRBV11-2 and TRBJ2-3; D unclear. This CDR3 comprises 17 residues. Germline V gene sequence: CDR1 SGHAT, CDR2 FQNNGV. The V end lost 1 base, the J end lost 4 bases, and 18 bases lay between the germline ends.

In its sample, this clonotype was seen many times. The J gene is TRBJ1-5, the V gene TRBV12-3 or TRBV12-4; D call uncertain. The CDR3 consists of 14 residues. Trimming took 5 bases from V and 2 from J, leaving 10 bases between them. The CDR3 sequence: CASSPGGGNQPQHF. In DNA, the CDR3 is TGTGCCAGCAGTCCCGGCGGGGGCAATCAGCCCCAGCATTTT.

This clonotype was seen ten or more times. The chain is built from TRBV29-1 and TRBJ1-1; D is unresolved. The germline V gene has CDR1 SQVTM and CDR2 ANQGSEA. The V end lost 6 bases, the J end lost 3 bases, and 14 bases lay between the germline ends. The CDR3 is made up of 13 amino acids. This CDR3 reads CSVSNPEDTEAFF. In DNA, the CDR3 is TGCAGCGTCTCGAATCCGGAGGACACTGAAGCTTTCTTT.

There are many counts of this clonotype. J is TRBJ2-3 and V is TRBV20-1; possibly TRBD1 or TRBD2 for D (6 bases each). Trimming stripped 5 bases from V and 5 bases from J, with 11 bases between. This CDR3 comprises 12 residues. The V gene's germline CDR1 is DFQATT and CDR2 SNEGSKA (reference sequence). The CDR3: CSAGRGQDTQYF. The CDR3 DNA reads TGCAGTGCTGGCCGGGGGCAAGATACGCAGTATTTT.

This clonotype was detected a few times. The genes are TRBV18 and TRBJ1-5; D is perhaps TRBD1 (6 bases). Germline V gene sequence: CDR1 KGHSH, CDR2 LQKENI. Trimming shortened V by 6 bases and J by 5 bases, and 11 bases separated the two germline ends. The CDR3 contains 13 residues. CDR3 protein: CASSEDRDQPQHF. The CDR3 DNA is TGTGCCAGCTCTGAGGACAGAGATCAGCCCCAGCATTTT.

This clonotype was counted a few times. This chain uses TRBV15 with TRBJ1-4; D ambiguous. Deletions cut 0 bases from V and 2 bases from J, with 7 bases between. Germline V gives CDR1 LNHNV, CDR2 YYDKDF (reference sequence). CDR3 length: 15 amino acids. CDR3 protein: CATSRDRGTNEKLFF. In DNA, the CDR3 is TGTGCCACCAGCAGAGATCGCGGGACTAATGAAAAACTGTTTTTT.